A selection of T cell receptor beta chains follows, all from one sample in a study of cytotoxic CD8 clonotypes in ibrutinib-treated CLL. Libraries were prepared by immunoSEQ multiplex PCR; TCRdb keeps only in-frame clonotypes and omits some of them. Of 40,000 to 60,000 clones in the sample, about half were seen once. The sample here was PBMCs, taken after 12 months of ibrutinib treatment. These receptors originate from a human donor with chronic lymphocytic leukemia. Both conserved end residues are part of each CDR3. D genes are given only for firm matches. Only some rows state a clone size, as once, few, many or a class for expanded clones.

>TRBV7-2|NA|NA|TRBJ2-7
CASSSFGTSAYEQYF
TGTGCCAGCAGCTCCTTTGGGACATCGGCCTACGAGCAGTACTTC
>TRBV9|NA|NA|TRBJ2-2
CASSVITGELFF
TGTGCCAGCAGCGTAATCACCGGGGAGCTGTTTTTT
>TRBV14|TRBD2|few|TRBJ2-5
CASSPRLALQETQYF
TGTGCCAGCAGCCCTCGACTAGCCTTACAAGAGACCCAGTACTTC
>TRBV6-1|NA|NA|TRBJ1-1
CASSERPTRGARAEAFF
TGTGCCAGCAGTGAACGCCCTACCCGGGGAGCGAGGGCTGAAGCTTTCTTT
>TRBV11-2|NA|once|TRBJ2-1
CASSQPPLYNEQFF
TGTGCCAGCAGCCAGCCACCCCTCTACAATGAGCAGTTCTTC
>TRBV15|NA|NA|TRBJ1-5
CATSRGDLRGNQPQHF
TGTGCCACCAGCAGAGGGGACCTGAGGGGCAATCAGCCCCAGCATTTT
>TRBV2|NA|NA|TRBJ1-2
CASRDPMNPYGYTF
TGTGCCAGCAGGGATCCTATGAATCCCTATGGCTACACCTTC
>TRBV15|TRBD1|NA|TRBJ1-5
CATSRGQGKYQPQHF
TGTGCCACCAGCAGGGGACAGGGAAAATATCAGCCCCAGCATTTT
>TRBV10-3|NA|NA|TRBJ1-5
CAISVGLESNQPQHF
TGTGCCATCAGTGTGGGACTGGAATCCAATCAGCCCCAGCATTTT
>TRBV11-3|TRBD1|few|TRBJ2-3
CASSRAARGSGTDTQYF
TGTGCCAGCAGCCGAGCAGCCAGGGGGTCGGGCACAGATACGCAGTATTTT
>TRBV4-1|NA|NA|TRBJ2-7
CASSQTTGDPYEQYF
TGCGCCAGCAGCCAGACAACGGGGGACCCCTACGAGCAGTACTTC
>TRBV5-1|NA|NA|TRBJ1-1
CASSATDGLPNTEAFF
TGCGCCAGCAGCGCGACTGACGGCCTTCCGAACACTGAAGCTTTCTTT
>TRBV7-8|NA|NA|TRBJ2-1
CASSPYTNEQFF
TGTGCCAGCAGCCCTTACACCAATGAGCAGTTCTTC
>TRBV28|NA|NA|TRBJ1-5
CASSSGGRKGPQHF
TGTGCCAGCAGCTCCGGGGGGCGGAAAGGGCCCCAGCATTTT
>TRBV14|TRBD2|few|TRBJ2-1
CASSRRASGDYNEQFF
TGTGCCAGCAGCCGGAGGGCTAGCGGGGATTACAATGAGCAGTTCTTC
>TRBV2|TRBD2|NA|TRBJ2-5
CASTREGRQTQYF
TGTGCCAGCACCCGGGAGGGAAGGCAGACCCAGTACTTC
>TRBV30|NA|NA|TRBJ2-1
CAWMPGSNSYNEQFF
TGTGCCTGGATGCCGGGCTCCAACTCCTACAATGAGCAGTTCTTC
>TRBV9|TRBD1|few|TRBJ1-5
CASSVLLPGQNQPQHF
TGTGCCAGCAGCGTGCTACTACCGGGACAGAATCAGCCCCAGCATTTT
>TRBV11-2|TRBD2|NA|TRBJ2-5
CASSLAGTSGRQETQYF
TGTGCCAGCAGCTTAGCAGGGACTAGCGGAAGACAAGAGACCCAGTACTTC
>TRBV5-1|NA|few|TRBJ1-2
CASSLVPSESGYTF
TGCGCCAGCAGCTTGGTTCCTTCAGAGAGTGGCTACACCTTC
>TRBV18|NA|NA|TRBJ2-5
CASSQETQYF
TGTGCCAGCTCACAAGAGACCCAGTACTTC
>TRBV7-2|NA|NA|TRBJ2-7
CASSLAFAGALEQYF
TGTGCCAGCAGCTTAGCTTTTGCGGGTGCCTTAGAGCAGTACTTC
>TRBV13|NA|NA|TRBJ1-5
CASSWGSNQPQHF
TGTGCCAGCAGCTGGGGGAGCAATCAGCCCCAGCATTTT
>TRBV5-1|NA|NA|TRBJ1-2
CASSLIDSPNYGYTF
TGCGCCAGCAGCTTAATAGACAGCCCTAACTATGGCTACACCTTC
>TRBV6-6|TRBD1|few|TRBJ1-6
CASSYLGQKNSPLHF
TGTGCCAGCAGTTACCTGGGACAGAAGAATTCACCCCTCCACTTT
>TRBV27|NA|few|TRBJ2-2
CASNPSGGGELFF
TGTGCCAGCAATCCTAGTGGAGGCGGGGAGCTGTTTTTT
>TRBV5-4|TRBD2|many|TRBJ2-2
CASSYETSGRAYGELFF
TGTGCCAGCAGCTACGAGACTAGCGGGAGGGCCTACGGGGAGCTGTTTTTT
>TRBV25-1|NA|many|TRBJ1-5
CASSDYLNQPQHF
TGTGCCAGCAGTGACTACCTAAATCAGCCCCAGCATTTT
>TRBV4-1|TRBD1|NA|TRBJ1-1
CASSRGQGALNTEAFF
TGCGCCAGCAGCCGAGGACAGGGGGCTCTGAACACTGAAGCTTTCTTT
>TRBV2|TRBD2|NA|TRBJ2-1
CASSDGTSGWNEQFF
TGTGCCAGCAGTGACGGTACTAGCGGGTGGAATGAGCAGTTCTTC
>TRBV6-1|NA|NA|TRBJ1-1
CASARGQGEAFF
TGTGCCAGCGCCAGGGGACAAGGCGAAGCTTTCTTT